This entry describes one TCR beta chain. Possible read error: a much larger clone is one base away. Other DNA variants within this sample encode the same CDR3. This entry is derived from a study of shared clonotypes between healthy human individuals. Germline CDR1 LGHNT, CDR2 FRNRAP. This CDR3 comprises 15 residues. V dropped 1 base and J dropped 2; count of bases not matched to a gene: 0. Sequencing was at deep level. Sequencing used immunoSEQ multiplex PCR; TCRdb keeps in-frame clones, though not all of them. In the table there are about 1 million clones, approximately 72% of which are singletons. The chain has TRBV12-5 and TRBJ1-5; 9 bases align to TRBD1. The sample was memory CD4+ T cells sorted from blood. This sample's subset: CD45RA-negative fraction. The sequence was obtained from a man in his late teens or twenties in good health. CDR3 DNA: TGTGCTAGTGGTTTGGGGACAGGGGGCAATCAGCCCCAGCATTTT. It translates to CASGLGTGGNQPQHF.